The rows below give T cell receptor beta chains drawn from one sample of a study of T cell repertoires in cytomegalovirus infection. TCRdb called the reads again in MiXCR, with one record for every CDR3 protein. There are about 490,000 distinct CDR3 sequences in the sample; about 11% occur only once, and roughly 10% lies in the top ten. Source material: PBMCs. These TCRs come from a human donor in good health (CMV status not recorded). Some clones in this sample may be carry-over from other donors' samples. CDR3s include the opening cysteine and the closing phenylalanine or tryptophan. A D gene is named only where the DNA matches it firmly. The size field is filled for only some rows; it gives once, few, many or a size class.

j_call d_call v_call clone_size cdr3_nt cdr3_aa
TRBJ2-1 TRBD2 TRBV2 many TGTGCCAGCAAGGCAGCGGGAGGCTTGGGGAATGAGCAGTTCTTC CASKAAGGLGNEQFF
TRBJ1-1 NA TRBV5-6 NA TGTGCCAGCAGCTTGCCGACACAGAACACTGAAGCTTTCTTT CASSLPTQNTEAFF
TRBJ2-3 NA TRBV7-9 many TGTGCCAGCAGCTTAGCGGAGCGGAGTAGCACAGATACGCAGTATTTT CASSLAERSSTDTQYF
TRBJ2-1 NA TRBV20-1 NA TGCAGTGCTAGTGAGTGGAATGAGCAGTTCTTC CSASEWNEQFF
TRBJ2-1 TRBD2 TRBV12-3/TRBV12-4 NA TGTGCCAGCAGTTTAGCTCCGGGACTAGCGGGAGATCGGCAGTTCTTC CASSLAPGLAGDRQFF
TRBJ2-7 NA TRBV20-1 few TGCAGTGCTCCATACACCGGAGGCTACGAGCAGTACTTC CSAPYTGGYEQYF
TRBJ1-1 NA TRBV18 many TGTGCCAGCTCAACGACACTACGCACTGAAGCTTTCTTT CASSTTLRTEAFF
TRBJ1-6 NA TRBV5-1 NA TGCGCCAGCAGAGATAGTGGGGCGGACGGGTCACCCCTCCACTTT CASRDSGADGSPLHF
TRBJ1-2 TRBD1 TRBV6-5 many TGTGCCAGCAGTTGGACGGGACAGGGGGACTATGGCTACACCTTC CASSWTGQGDYGYTF
TRBJ2-7 NA TRBV7-6 NA TGTGCCAGCAGCCCGCAGGGGGGGTACTACGAGCAGTACTTC CASSPQGGYYEQYF
TRBJ2-1 TRBD2 TRBV20-1 few TGCAGTGCTAGTCCGGGACTAGAGGGTTTGCATGAGCAGTTCTTC CSASPGLEGLHEQFF
TRBJ2-1 NA TRBV7-9 few TGTGCCAGCAGCCTTCGAGGGGGGGGTGGTGAGCAGTTCTTC CASSLRGGGGEQFF
TRBJ2-1 NA TRBV4-1 many TGCGCCAGCAGCCAAGCGGTACGGGCCACCTACAATGAGCAGTTCTTC CASSQAVRATYNEQFF
TRBJ1-1 NA TRBV12-5 many TGTGCTAGTGGTTGGGGGACGGGTGAAGCTTTCTTT CASGWGTGEAFF
TRBJ1-1 NA TRBV18 NA TGTGCCAGCTCACCGGGTGTGAGGGCAGGTGAAGCTTTCTTT CASSPGVRAGEAFF
TRBJ2-3 NA TRBV18 few TGTGCCAGCTCACCACCGGAGACATCTGCAGGGACGCAGTATTTT CASSPPETSAGTQYF
TRBJ2-3 TRBD1 TRBV7-3 many TGTGCCAGCAGCTCTGGACAGGAGACAGATACGCAGTATTTT CASSSGQETDTQYF
TRBJ2-6 NA TRBV3-1 few TGTGCCAGCAGCCCCCCCGGTGGGTGGACCGCAAGGGTCCTGACTTTC CASSPPGGWTARVLTF
TRBJ1-1 NA TRBV20-1 many TGCAGTGTTGGGGGGTGGGGTGAAGCTTTCTTT CSVGGWGEAFF
TRBJ1-1 TRBD1 TRBV18 many TGTGCCAGCTCACCAAACCCGGACAGGGTGGGTGAAATGAACACTGAAGCTTTCTTT CASSPNPDRVGEMNTEAFF
TRBJ1-1 NA TRBV19 many TGTGCCAGTATCGGTGGCACTGAAGCTTTCTTT CASIGGTEAFF
TRBJ1-4 NA TRBV9 few TGTGCCAGCAGCGCGCTCTCAACTAATGAAAAACTGTTTTTT CASSALSTNEKLFF
TRBJ1-1 TRBD1 TRBV19 many TGTGCCAGTAGTCTCAATGGACAGGGAGGGCCTGAAGCTTTCTTT CASSLNGQGGPEAFF
TRBJ2-2 NA TRBV6-1 many TGTGCCAGCAGTGATCCCGCGGGGACGAACACCGGGGAGCTGTTTTTT CASSDPAGTNTGELFF
TRBJ2-3 NA TRBV7-3 many TGTGCCAGCAGCAAGGGGACACCTGGGGATACGCAGTATTTT CASSKGTPGDTQYF
TRBJ1-2 NA TRBV25-1 many TGTGCCAGCAGTGATGGAGGAGGGGACCCATATGGCTACACCTTC CASSDGGGDPYGYTF
TRBJ1-2 NA TRBV29-1 NA TGCAGCGTTGTAGGTACTTGGGGCTCTATCTATGGCTACACCTTC CSVVGTWGSIYGYTF
TRBJ1-5 TRBD1 TRBV6-1 many TGTGCCAGCAGGACAGGGAAAAATCAGCCCCAGCATTTT CASRTGKNQPQHF
TRBJ2-7 NA TRBV12-3/TRBV12-4 NA TGTGCCAGCAGCCGCCCCCAGGGGTCCCCGAGTTCCTACGAGCAGTACTTC CASSRPQGSPSSYEQYF
TRBJ1-3 NA TRBV19 many TGTGCCAGTAGTTACGGGTGGTCGTCTGGAAACACCATATATTTT CASSYGWSSGNTIYF
TRBJ2-5 TRBD2 TRBV5-1 many TGCGCCAGCAATGACGAGACTAGCTCTTGGTATCAAGAGACCCAGTACTTC CASNDETSSWYQETQYF
TRBJ2-7 TRBD1 TRBV25-1 many TGTGCCAGCCGGGACAGGGCATCCTACGAGCAGTACTTC CASRDRASYEQYF
TRBJ1-1 NA TRBV5-1 many TGCGCCAGCAGCTTGACGGGACACTCTGAAGTTGGTGAAGCTTTCTTT CASSLTGHSEVGEAFF
TRBJ2-2 NA TRBV11-2 many TGTGCCAGCAGCTTAGATTCGTACGGGAGCTCGGACACCGGGGAGCTGTTTTTT CASSLDSYGSSDTGELFF
TRBJ2-4 TRBD1 TRBV20-1 many TGCAGTGCTAGAGATCGGGACAGGGCCGGTTTTCTAGCCAAAAACATTCAGTACTTC CSARDRDRAGFLAKNIQYF
TRBJ2-3 TRBD2 TRBV7-6 many TGTGCCAGCAGCCCCCGTGGAGCGGGACGCACAGATACGCAGTATTTT CASSPRGAGRTDTQYF
TRBJ1-4 NA TRBV7-9 many TGTGCCAGCAGCGCGGGACATCGTGAAAAACTGTTTTTT CASSAGHREKLFF
TRBJ1-4 TRBD1 TRBV7-3 NA TGTGCCAGCAGCTTGACAGGGGGCGATGGAAAACTGTTTTTT CASSLTGGDGKLFF
TRBJ2-5 NA TRBV28 many TGTGCCAGCAGCGCCCTCGGGGAGACCCAGTACTTC CASSALGETQYF
TRBJ1-6 NA TRBV11-2 many TGTGCCAGCAGCTTAAGTGGCATGAAAAACGCGAATTCACCCCTCCACTTT CASSLSGMKNANSPLHF
TRBJ2-3 TRBD2 TRBV5-5 many TGTGCCAGCAGCTCGGACGGGAGGGATACGCAGTATTTT CASSSDGRDTQYF
TRBJ2-3 NA TRBV7-9 many TGTGCCAGCAGCACGGACTGGAGCACAGATACGCAGTATTTT CASSTDWSTDTQYF
TRBJ2-2 NA TRBV15 many TGTGCCACCAGCAGAGTTCTGACCGGGGAGCTGTTTTTT CATSRVLTGELFF
TRBJ1-1 TRBD1 TRBV4-1 many TGCGCCAGCAGCCAAATGGGGCGGACAGGCCATACTGAAGCTTTCTTT CASSQMGRTGHTEAFF
TRBJ2-7 NA TRBV6-1 many TGTGCCGCGGACTCGTTCTACGAGCAGTACTTC CAADSFYEQYF
TRBJ2-2 NA TRBV29-1 many TGCAGCGGTGGAGCGGGCCTAGCCACCGGGGAGCTGTTTTTT CSGGAGLATGELFF
TRBJ2-3 NA TRBV11-2 many TGTGCCAGCAGCTCTGTGAGGGGGGGCCTCGCAGATACGCAGTATTTT CASSSVRGGLADTQYF
TRBJ2-1 NA TRBV9 NA TGTGCCAGCAGCGGAACGGCGGGGCACAATGAGCAGTTCTTC CASSGTAGHNEQFF
TRBJ1-4 NA TRBV20-1 NA TGCAGTGCTAGAGGTCCCGCTCGGATGGGTGAAAAACTGTTTTTT CSARGPARMGEKLFF
TRBJ1-2 NA TRBV12-3/TRBV12-4 many TGTGCCAGCAGTTTAGCTATATCTGGGGGCTACACCTTC CASSLAISGGYTF
TRBJ2-7 TRBD1 TRBV11-2 NA TGTGCCAACAGCCCAGAGGACAGGGTGCACGAGCAGTACTTC CANSPEDRVHEQYF
TRBJ1-2 TRBD1 TRBV11-2 NA TGTGCCAGCAGCCCGATGACAGGGACTAACTATGGCTACACCTTC CASSPMTGTNYGYTF
TRBJ2-5 TRBD2 TRBV5-1 many TGCGCCAGCAGCTTGACCCTAGCGGGAGTAGGGGAGACCCAGTACTTC CASSLTLAGVGETQYF
TRBJ2-1 NA TRBV5-1 many TGCGCCAGCAGCCCAAGACCCCAAGACAATGAGCAGTTCTTC CASSPRPQDNEQFF
TRBJ2-7 TRBD1 TRBV15 few TGTGCCACCAGCAGGGGACAGGGGGCCTACGAGCAGTACTTC CATSRGQGAYEQYF
TRBJ2-2 TRBD1 TRBV6-2/TRBV6-3 many TGTGCCAGCAGTGGACAGGGGTACACCGGGGAGCTGTTTTTT CASSGQGYTGELFF
TRBJ2-7 NA TRBV5-6 NA TGTGCCAGCAGCCTTATGGGCGGATACGAGCAGTACTTC CASSLMGGYEQYF
TRBJ2-7 TRBD2 TRBV7-6 many TGTGCCAGCAGCTCATTTAGCGGGAGGATATACGAGCAGTACTTC CASSSFSGRIYEQYF